This T cell receptor (beta chain) was sequenced for a study of blood T cell repertoires in COVID-19. Across the study: Sources were T cells, B-cell-depleted T cells, or PBMCs; the material itself was cDNA or gDNA.

Original methodology: Nucleated cell number was recorded as an estimate derived from reference gene primer amplification. Some clones are missing from TCRdb's copy, which holds only in-frame ones; the method was immunoSEQ multiplex PCR. The V and J calls and clone size are taken from that table; D and trimming were inferred from the DNA. The repertoire holds roughly 110,000 clones, with approximately 80% as singletons. Seattle-derived patients entered the study during active infection and were followed longitudinally. The germline V gene has CDR1 SNHLY and CDR2 FYNNEI. The CDR3 spans 14 residues. V was cut by 4 bases and J by 6 bases, with 12 bases left in between.

This TCR derives from an elderly man with COVID-19, enrolled during active disease. Input material: peripheral blood. This sequence joins TRBV2 and TRBJ2-2; D may be TRBD2 (5 bases). The CDR3 protein is CASSGLTGAGELFF. The CDR3, as DNA: TGTGCCAGCAGTGGGTTGACCGGGGCCGGGGAGCTGTTTTTT. The full variable domain, in which reference TRBV2 and TRBJ2-2 provide the parts outside the CDR3, is EPEVTQTPSHQVTQMGQEVILRCVPISNHLYFYWYRQILGQKVEFLVSFYNNEISEKSEIFDDQFSVERPDGSNFTLKIRSTKLEDSAMYFCASSGLTGAGELFFGEGSRLTVL.